This T cell receptor beta chain comes out of a study of response to subunit inactivated influenza vaccine. Study observations and caveats: T cells newly recruited by each seasonal influenza vaccination are few, the authors suggested.

Germline V gene sequence: CDR1 SQVTM, CDR2 ANQGSEA. After removal of 6 bases from V and 5 bases from J, the junction contained 8 bases not matched to a gene. This CDR3 has 15 residues. This clonotype was picked up a small number of times. Its cognate antigen is unknown. TCRdb itself ran the RT-PCR reads through MiXCR, one entry per CDR3 protein. Counted here are about 800,000 distinct CDR3 sequences, approximately 22% occurring once; the ten biggest clones make up 10%. The chain uses TRBV29-1 and TRBJ2-7; TRBD2 matches 15 bases. Sequencing used PBMCs from blood, obtained 5 days after vaccination. This receptor was obtained from a man aged 45-65 years who received an inactivated influenza vaccine. CDR3 coding DNA: TGCAGCGTAACCGGGACTAGCGGGAGGTACAACGAGCAGTACTTC. It specifies CSVTGTSGRYNEQYF.